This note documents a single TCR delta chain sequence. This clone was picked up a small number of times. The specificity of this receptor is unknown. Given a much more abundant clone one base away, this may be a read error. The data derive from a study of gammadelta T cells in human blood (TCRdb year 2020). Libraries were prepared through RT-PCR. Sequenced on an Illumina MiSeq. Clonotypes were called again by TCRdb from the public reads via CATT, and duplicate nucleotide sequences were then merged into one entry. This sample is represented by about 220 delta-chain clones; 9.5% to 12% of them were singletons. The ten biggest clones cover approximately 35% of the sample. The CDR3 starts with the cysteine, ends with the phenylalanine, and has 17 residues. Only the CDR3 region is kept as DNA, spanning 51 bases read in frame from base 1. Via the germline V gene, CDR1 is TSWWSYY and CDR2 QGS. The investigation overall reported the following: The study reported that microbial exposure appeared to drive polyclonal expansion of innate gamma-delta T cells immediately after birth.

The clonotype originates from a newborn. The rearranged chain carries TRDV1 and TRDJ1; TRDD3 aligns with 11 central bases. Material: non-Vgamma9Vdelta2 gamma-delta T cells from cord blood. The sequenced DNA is TGTGCTCTTGGGGAAAGGGGTTACTGGGGGATAATCGATAAACGCATCTTT. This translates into CALGERGYWGIIDKRIF.